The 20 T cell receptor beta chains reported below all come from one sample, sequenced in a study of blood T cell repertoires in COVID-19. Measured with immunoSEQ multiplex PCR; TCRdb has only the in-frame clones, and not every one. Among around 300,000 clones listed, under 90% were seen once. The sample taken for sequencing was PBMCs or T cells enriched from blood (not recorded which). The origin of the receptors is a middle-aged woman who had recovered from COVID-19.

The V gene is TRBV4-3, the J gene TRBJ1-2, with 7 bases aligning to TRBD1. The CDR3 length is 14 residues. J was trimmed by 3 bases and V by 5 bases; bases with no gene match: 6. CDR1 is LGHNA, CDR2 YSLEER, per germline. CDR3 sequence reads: CASSATGEYYGYTF. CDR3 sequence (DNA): TGCGCCAGCAGCGCTACAGGGGAGTACTATGGCTACACCTTC.

CDR3 in DNA: TGTGCCAGCAGCCTGGTCGGGTACAATGAGCAGTTCTTC. Its protein is CASSLVGYNEQFF. The V and J genes are TRBV5-4 and TRBJ2-1; D remains unclear. The CDR3 runs 13 residues. Germline CDR1 is SGHNT and CDR2 is YYREEE (reference sequence). The V gene lost 4 bases and the J gene lost 4 bases, with 9 bases spanning the gap.

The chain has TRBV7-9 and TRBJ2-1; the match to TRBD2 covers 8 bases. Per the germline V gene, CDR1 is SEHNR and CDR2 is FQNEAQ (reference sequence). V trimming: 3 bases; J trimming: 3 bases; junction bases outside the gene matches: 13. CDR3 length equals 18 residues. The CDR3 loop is CASSFRTSRPELYNEQFF. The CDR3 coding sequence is TGTGCCAGCAGCTTCAGGACTAGCAGGCCCGAACTCTACAATGAGCAGTTCTTC.

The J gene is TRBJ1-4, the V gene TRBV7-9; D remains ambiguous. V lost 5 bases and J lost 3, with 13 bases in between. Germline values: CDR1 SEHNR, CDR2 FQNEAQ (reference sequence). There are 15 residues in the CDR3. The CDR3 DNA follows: TGTGCCAGCAGCCTCTACGGGGTAGCTAATGAAAAACTGTTTTTT. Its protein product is CASSLYGVANEKLFF.

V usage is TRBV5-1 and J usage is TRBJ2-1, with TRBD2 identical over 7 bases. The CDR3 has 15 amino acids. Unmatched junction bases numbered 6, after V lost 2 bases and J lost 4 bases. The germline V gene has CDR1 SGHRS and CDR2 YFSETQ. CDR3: CASSFPGGTYNEQFF. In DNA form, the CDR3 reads TGCGCCAGCAGCTTCCCGGGAGGCACTTACAATGAGCAGTTCTTC.

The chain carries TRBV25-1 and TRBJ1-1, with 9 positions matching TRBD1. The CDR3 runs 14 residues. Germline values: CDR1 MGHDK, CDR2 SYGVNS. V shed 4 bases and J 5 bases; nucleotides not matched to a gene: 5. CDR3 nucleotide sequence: TGTGCCAGCAGTGCCACAGGGGGCGGAACTGAAGCTTTCTTT. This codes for CASSATGGGTEAFF. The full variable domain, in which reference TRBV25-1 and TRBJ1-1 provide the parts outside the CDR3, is EADIYQTPRYLVIGTGKKITLECSQTMGHDKMYWYQQDPGMELHLIHYSYGVNSTEKGDLSSESTVSRIRTEHFPLTLESARPSHTSQYLCASSATGGGTEAFFGQGTRLTVV.

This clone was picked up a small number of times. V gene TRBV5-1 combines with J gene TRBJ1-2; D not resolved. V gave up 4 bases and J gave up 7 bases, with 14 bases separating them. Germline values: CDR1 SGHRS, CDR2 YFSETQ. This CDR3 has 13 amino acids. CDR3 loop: CASSDPGLGGYTF. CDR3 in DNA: TGCGCCAGCAGCGATCCGGGTTTGGGTGGCTACACCTTC.

DNA of the CDR3: TGCGCCAGCAGGAGGGATTCAGGGGATTCGGGCTACACCTTC. It translates to CASRRDSGDSGYTF. V and J are TRBV5-1 and TRBJ1-2; possibly TRBD1 for D (6 bases). Trimming pared 5 bases from V and 8 bases from J, leaving 19 bases between. CDR1 is SGHRS and CDR2 is YFSETQ in the germline V gene. The CDR3 contains 14 residues.

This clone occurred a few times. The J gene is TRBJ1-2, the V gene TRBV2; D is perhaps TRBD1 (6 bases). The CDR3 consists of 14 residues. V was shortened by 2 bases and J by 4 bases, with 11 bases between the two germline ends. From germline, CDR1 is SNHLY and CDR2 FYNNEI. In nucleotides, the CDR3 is TGTGCCAGCAGTGAACAGGGGCCCCCCTATGGCTACACCTTC. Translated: CASSEQGPPYGYTF.

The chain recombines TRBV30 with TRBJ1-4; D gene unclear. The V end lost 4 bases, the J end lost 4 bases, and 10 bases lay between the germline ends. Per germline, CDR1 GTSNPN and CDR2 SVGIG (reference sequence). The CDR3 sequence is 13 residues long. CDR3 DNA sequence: TGTGCCTGGACCAGGCAGCTTAATGAAAAACTGTTTTTT. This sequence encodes CAWTRQLNEKLFF.

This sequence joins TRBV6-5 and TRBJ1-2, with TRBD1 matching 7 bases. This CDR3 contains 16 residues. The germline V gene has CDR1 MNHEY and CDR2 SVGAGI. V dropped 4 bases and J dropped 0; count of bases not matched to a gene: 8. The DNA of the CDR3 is TGTGCCAGCAGTTTGAAATACAGGGGAACTAACTATGGCTACACCTTC. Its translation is CASSLKYRGTNYGYTF.

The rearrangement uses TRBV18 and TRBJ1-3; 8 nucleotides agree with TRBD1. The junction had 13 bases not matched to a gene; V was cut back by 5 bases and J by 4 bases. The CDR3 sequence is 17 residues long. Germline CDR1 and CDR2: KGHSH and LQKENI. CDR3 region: CASSSSGTGRPGNTIYF. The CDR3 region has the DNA TGTGCCAGCTCATCCTCCGGGACAGGCCGGCCCGGAAACACCATATATTTT.

CDR3 amino acids: CASSQDWRGQGALGETQYF. CDR3 in DNA: TGTGCCAGCAGCCAAGATTGGAGGGGACAGGGGGCGTTGGGTGAGACCCAGTACTTC. V is TRBV4-2 and J is TRBJ2-5; TRBD1 matches at 12 bases. The CDR3 spans 19 residues. J gave up 5 bases and V 0 bases, and 13 bases lay outside the gene matches. The V gene's germline CDR1 is LGHNA and CDR2 YNFKEQ.

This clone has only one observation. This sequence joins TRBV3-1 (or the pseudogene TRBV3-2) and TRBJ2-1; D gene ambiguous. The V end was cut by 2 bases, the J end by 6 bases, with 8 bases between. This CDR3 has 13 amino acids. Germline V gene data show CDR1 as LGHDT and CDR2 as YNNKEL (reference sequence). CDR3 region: CASSQLPGNEQFF. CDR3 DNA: TGTGCCAGCAGCCAACTTCCCGGCAATGAGCAGTTCTTC.

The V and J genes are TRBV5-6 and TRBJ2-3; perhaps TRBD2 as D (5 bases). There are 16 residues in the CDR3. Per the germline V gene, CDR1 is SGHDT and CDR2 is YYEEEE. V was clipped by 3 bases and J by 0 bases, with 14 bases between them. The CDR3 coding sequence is TGTGCCAGCAGCTCCACCGGGGTACGAAGCACAGATACGCAGTATTTT. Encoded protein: CASSSTGVRSTDTQYF.

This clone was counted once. CDR3 DNA: TGTGCCAGCAGCCCACCAACAGCGGCAGATACGCAGTATTTT. Amino acids: CASSPPTAADTQYF. The chain links TRBV4-2 to TRBJ2-3, with TRBD2 as a possible D gene (5 bases). The CDR3 has 14 amino acids. CDR1 and CDR2 from the germline V gene are LGHNA and YNFKEQ. The V end lost 4 bases, the J end lost 4 bases, and 12 bases lay between the germline ends.

The CDR3 DNA follows: TGTGCCTGGAGTGTACCTGAGCGGGAGACGTCTGACAATGAGCAGTTCTTC. Amino acids: CAWSVPERETSDNEQFF. The chain recombines TRBV30 with TRBJ2-1; 8 nucleotides line up with TRBD2. The germline CDR1 and CDR2 sequences are GTSNPN and SVGIG (reference sequence). V lost 0 bases and J lost 5; bases outside the gene matches: 12. CDR3 length: 17 amino acids.

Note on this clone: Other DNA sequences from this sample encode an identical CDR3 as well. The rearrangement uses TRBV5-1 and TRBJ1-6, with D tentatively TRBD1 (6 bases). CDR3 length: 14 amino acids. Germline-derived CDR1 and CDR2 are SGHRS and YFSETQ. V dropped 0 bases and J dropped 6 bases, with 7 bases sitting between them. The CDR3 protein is CASSLGRGNSPLHF. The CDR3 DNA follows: TGCGCCAGCAGCTTGGGCAGGGGTAATTCACCCCTCCACTTT. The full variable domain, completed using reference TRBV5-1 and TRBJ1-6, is KAGVTQTPRYLIKTRGQQVTLSCSPISGHRSVSWYQQTPGQGLQFLFEYFSETQRNKGNFPGRFSGRQFSNSRSEMNVSTLELGDSALYLCASSLGRGNSPLHFGNGTRLTVT.

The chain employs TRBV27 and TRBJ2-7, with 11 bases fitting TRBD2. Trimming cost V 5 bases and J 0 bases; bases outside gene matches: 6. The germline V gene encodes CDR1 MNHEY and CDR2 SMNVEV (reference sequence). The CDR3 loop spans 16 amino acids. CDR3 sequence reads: CASSLLAGGISYEQYF. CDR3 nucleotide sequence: TGTGCCAGCAGTCTCCTAGCGGGAGGCATCTCCTACGAGCAGTACTTC.

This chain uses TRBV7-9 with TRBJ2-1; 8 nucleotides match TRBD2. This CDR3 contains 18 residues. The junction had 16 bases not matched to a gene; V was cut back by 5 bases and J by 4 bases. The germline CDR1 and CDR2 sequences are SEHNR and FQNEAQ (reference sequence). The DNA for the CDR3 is TGTGCCAGCAGCCCCGGGGGGGCAACCCATTTTGGGTACAATGAGCAGTTCTTC. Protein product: CASSPGGATHFGYNEQFF. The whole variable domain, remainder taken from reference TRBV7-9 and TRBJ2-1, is DTGVSQNPRHKITKRGQNVTFRCDPISEHNRLYWYRQTLGQGPEFLTYFQNEAQLEKSRLLSDRFSAERPKGSFSTLEIQRTEQGDSAMYLCASSPGGATHFGYNEQFFGPGTRLTVL.